A selection of T cell receptor beta chains follows, all from one sample in a study of control samples from healthy donors and cancer patients. Sequenced by immunoSEQ multiplex PCR; TCRdb stores in-frame clones only, minus some. Among more than 95,000 clones listed, 80% to 95% were seen once. Specimen: PBMCs. All receptors come from an elderly man with head and neck cancer. The CDR3 runs from the conserved cysteine through the conserved F or W. A D gene is named only where the DNA matches it firmly. Some rows have no size entry. The others give once, few or many, or a class for an expanded clone.

cdr3_aa cdr3_nt j_call clone_size d_call v_call
CASSLASTGAYEQYF TGTGCCAGCAGCTTGGCCTCGACAGGGGCCTACGAGCAGTACTTC TRBJ2-7 few TRBD1 TRBV5-5
CASSDRTDKNIQYF TGTGCCAGCAGTGACCGGACGGACAAAAACATTCAGTACTTC TRBJ2-4 . . TRBV6-4
CASSAGAWGNTIYF TGTGCCAGCAGTGCCGGGGCCTGGGGAAACACCATATATTTT TRBJ1-3 . . TRBV6-4
CASSPDRANTEAFF TGTGCCAGCAGTCCGGACAGGGCGAACACTGAAGCTTTCTTT TRBJ1-1 . TRBD1 TRBV11-3
CASSKGTAHQETQYF TGCGCCAGCAGCAAAGGGACAGCGCACCAAGAGACCCAGTACTTC TRBJ2-5 . TRBD1 TRBV5-1
CASSLTGNYGYTF TGTGCCAGCAGTTTAACGGGGAACTATGGCTACACCTTC TRBJ1-2 . . TRBV12-3/TRBV12-4
CASRTSGRGYEQYF TGTGCCAGCCGGACTAGCGGGAGGGGGTACGAGCAGTACTTC TRBJ2-7 . TRBD2 TRBV18
CASSRGGQSTDTQYF TGTGCCAGCAGTAGGGGTGGGCAGTCCACAGATACGCAGTATTTT TRBJ2-3 . . TRBV6-5
CASSYSLAGADTQYF TGTGCCAGCAGTTACTCCCTAGCGGGAGCAGATACGCAGTATTTT TRBJ2-3 . TRBD2 TRBV6-2/TRBV6-3
CASSVAPWNTEAFF TGTGCCAGCAGCGTAGCCCCCTGGAACACTGAAGCTTTCTTT TRBJ1-1 . . TRBV9
CASSLDGRTGTDTQYF TGCGCCAGCAGCTTGGATGGGAGAACCGGGACAGATACGCAGTATTTT TRBJ2-3 . . TRBV5-1
CASSPGSGAGGYTF TGCGCCAGCAGCCCAGGGAGTGGTGCAGGGGGCTACACCTTC TRBJ1-2 . . TRBV4-1
CASSLESGTYEQYF TGTGCCAGCAGCCTGGAGAGTGGAACCTACGAGCAGTACTTC TRBJ2-7 . . TRBV5-4
CSAGNYNEQFF TGCAGTGCCGGGAATTACAATGAGCAGTTCTTC TRBJ2-1 . . TRBV20-1
CASSFVGLGVQQETQYF TGTGCCAGCAGCTTTGTGGGACTAGGGGTCCAACAAGAGACCCAGTACTTC TRBJ2-5 . TRBD2 TRBV5-4
CASSQEFARTGDGYTF TGCGCCAGCAGCCAAGAATTTGCAAGGACAGGGGATGGCTACACCTTC TRBJ1-2 once TRBD1 TRBV4-1
CASSGREGRSYNEQFF TGTGCCAGCAGTGGGCGGGAGGGCCGTTCTTACAATGAGCAGTTCTTC TRBJ2-1 few TRBD2 TRBV2
CASSFGMANQPQHF TGTGCCAGCAGCTTCGGGATGGCGAATCAGCCCCAGCATTTT TRBJ1-5 . . TRBV7-9
CASSQASNIQYF TGCGCCAGCAGCCAAGCCTCAAACATTCAGTACTTC TRBJ2-4 . . TRBV4-1
CASSRKGTRGGTDTQYF TGTGCCAGCTCACGGAAAGGGACTAGGGGCGGGACAGATACGCAGTATTTT TRBJ2-3 . TRBD2 TRBV18
CATSRRGGRSTEAFF TGTGCCACCAGCAGGCGGGGGGGTAGAAGCACTGAAGCTTTCTTT TRBJ1-1 . . TRBV15
CASSLILGSDYGYTF TGTGCCAGCAGCTTAATCTTGGGGTCTGACTATGGCTACACCTTC TRBJ1-2 . . TRBV7-2
CASSSGEGGSYNEQFF TGTGCCAGCAGCTCTGGAGAGGGGGGCTCCTACAATGAGCAGTTCTTC TRBJ2-1 . . TRBV7-2
CASSYVRNQPQHF TGTGCCAGCAGTTATGTCAGAAATCAGCCCCAGCATTTT TRBJ1-5 . . TRBV6-2/TRBV6-3
CASSYPTGRDTDTQYF TGTGCCAGCAGTTACCCGACAGGGAGGGATACAGATACGCAGTATTTT TRBJ2-3 . . TRBV6-6
CASSLVGYEQYF TGTGCCAGCAGCTTAGTTGGCTACGAGCAGTACTTC TRBJ2-7 . . TRBV11-2
CASSPGHSSSYEQYF TGTGCCAGCAGCCCCGGTCACTCGAGCTCCTACGAGCAGTACTTC TRBJ2-7 . . TRBV7-7
CASSLSKDLADYTGELFF TGTGCCAGCAGCTTGTCTAAGGACCTAGCGGACTACACCGGGGAGCTGTTTTTT TRBJ2-2 once TRBD2 TRBV5-4
CASSQEVETQYF TGTGCCAGCAGCCAAGAGGTGGAGACCCAGTACTTC TRBJ2-5 few . TRBV3-1/TRBV3-2
CASSRQGYGYTF TGTGCCAGCAGTCGACAGGGGTATGGCTACACCTTC TRBJ1-2 . TRBD1 TRBV6-5
CASSLGGRGEQPQHF TGCGCCAGCAGCTTGGGTGGCCGGGGGGAACAGCCCCAGCATTTT TRBJ1-5 . . TRBV5-1
CASSMSRAPSSGNTIYF TGTGCCAGTAGTATGTCCCGGGCCCCCAGCTCTGGAAACACCATATATTTT TRBJ1-3 . . TRBV19
CASSRLGESGNTIYF TGTGCCAGCAGCCGGTTGGGGGAGTCCGGAAACACCATATATTTT TRBJ1-3 . . TRBV11-1
CSVDRAYNEQFF TGCAGCGTTGACCGGGCCTACAATGAGCAGTTCTTC TRBJ2-1 . . TRBV29-1
CASQASGAQDTQYF TGTGCCAGCCAGGCTAGCGGGGCCCAAGATACGCAGTATTTT TRBJ2-3 . TRBD2 TRBV6-5
CASGLVQGQGGETQYF TGTGCTAGTGGTTTGGTACAGGGACAGGGTGGAGAGACCCAGTACTTC TRBJ2-5 . TRBD1 TRBV12-5
CASSQEGPSDTQYF TGCGCCAGCAGCCAAGAAGGGCCCTCAGATACGCAGTATTTT TRBJ2-3 . . TRBV4-3
CASSFPDRQETQYF TGCGCCAGCAGCTTCCCGGACAGACAAGAGACCCAGTACTTC TRBJ2-5 . . TRBV5-1
CASSQDRSVKLFF TGCGCCAGCAGCCAGGACAGGAGCGTAAAACTGTTTTTT TRBJ1-4 . TRBD1 TRBV4-3
CASSVGTGPYEQYF TGTGCCAGCAGTGTGGGGACGGGACCCTACGAGCAGTACTTC TRBJ2-7 once . TRBV2
CASRSIEDRYYGYTF TGTGCCAGCAGGTCAATAGAGGACAGATACTATGGCTACACCTTC TRBJ1-2 few . TRBV6-5
CASSFGREETQYF TGTGCCAGCAGCTTTGGCAGGGAGGAGACCCAGTACTTC TRBJ2-5 . . TRBV7-9
CASSEPGLAGYNEQFF TGCGCCAGCAGTGAGCCGGGACTAGCGGGGTACAATGAGCAGTTCTTC TRBJ2-1 . TRBD2 TRBV10-1
CASSYGSVTDTQYF TGTGCCAGCAGCTATGGTAGCGTCACAGATACGCAGTATTTT TRBJ2-3 once . TRBV5-6
CASSLWDRANTEAFF TGTGCCAGCAGCCTATGGGACAGAGCGAACACTGAAGCTTTCTTT TRBJ1-1 . TRBD1 TRBV5-6
CASSYEGGSGNTIYF TGTGCCAGCAGTTACGAGGGGGGATCGGGAAACACCATATATTTT TRBJ1-3 . . TRBV6-6
CAWSVITEQFF TGTGCCTGGAGTGTAATTACTGAGCAGTTCTTC TRBJ2-1 . . TRBV30
CAISESRRGGSTDTQYF TGTGCCATCAGTGAGTCGAGGCGGGGGGGAAGCACAGATACGCAGTATTTT TRBJ2-3 . TRBD2 TRBV10-3
CASSPERARNTIYF TGTGCCAGCAGCCCGGAGAGGGCGAGAAACACCATATATTTT TRBJ1-3 . . TRBV6-5
CASSEGVHNEKLFF TGTGCCAGCAGCGAAGGGGTCCATAATGAAAAACTGTTTTTT TRBJ1-4 once . TRBV7-2
CASSLGPNTGELFF TGTGCCAGCAGCTTAGGCCCCAACACCGGGGAGCTGTTTTTT TRBJ2-2 . . TRBV11-2
CASSSRGLENTEAFF TGTGCCAGTAGTAGCAGGGGGCTTGAGAACACTGAAGCTTTCTTT TRBJ1-1 . TRBD1 TRBV19
CASSARRRQGLGQPQHF TGTGCCAGTAGTGCGAGAAGGCGACAGGGGCTCGGTCAGCCCCAGCATTTT TRBJ1-5 . TRBD1 TRBV19